Listed here is a single T cell receptor beta chain. This record belongs to a study of shared clonotypes between healthy human individuals. The data were produced by immunoSEQ multiplex PCR, yet TCRdb's version contains in-frame clones alone and is incomplete. This table has approximately 1,000,000 clones, around 82% appearing once. The CDR3 is 15 amino acids. Germline assignment: CDR1 KGHSH and CDR2 LQKENI. V lost 5 bases and J 2 bases, leaving 14 bases between the germline ends. The chain combines TRBV18 with TRBJ2-3; D remains unclear. Sequencing was carried out using memory CD4+ T cells from PBMCs. Subset denoted: CD45RA-negative fraction. This TCR was recovered from a man in his late teens or twenties in good health. Some clones in this sample may be carry-over from other donors' samples. The CDR3 loop is CASSLGLHYTDTQYF. CDR3 DNA sequence: TGTGCCAGCTCATTAGGGCTACATTACACAGATACGCAGTATTTT. The whole variable domain, filled in from reference TRBV18 and TRBJ2-3, reads NAGVMQNPRHLVRRRGQEARLRCSPMKGHSHVYWYRQLPEEGLKFMVYLQKENIIDESGMPKERFSAEFPKEGPSILRIQQVVRGDSAAYFCASSLGLHYTDTQYFGPGTRLTVL.